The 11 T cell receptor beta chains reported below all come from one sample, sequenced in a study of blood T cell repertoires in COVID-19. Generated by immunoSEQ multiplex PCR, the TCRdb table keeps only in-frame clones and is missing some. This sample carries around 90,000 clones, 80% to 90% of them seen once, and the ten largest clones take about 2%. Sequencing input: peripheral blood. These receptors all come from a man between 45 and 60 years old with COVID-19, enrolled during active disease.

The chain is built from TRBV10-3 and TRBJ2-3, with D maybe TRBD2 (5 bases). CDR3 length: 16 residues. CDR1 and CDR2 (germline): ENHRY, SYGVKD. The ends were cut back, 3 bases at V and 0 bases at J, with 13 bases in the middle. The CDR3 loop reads CAISDGLAVSTDTQYF. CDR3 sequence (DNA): TGTGCCATCAGTGACGGGCTAGCCGTTAGCACAGATACGCAGTATTTT.

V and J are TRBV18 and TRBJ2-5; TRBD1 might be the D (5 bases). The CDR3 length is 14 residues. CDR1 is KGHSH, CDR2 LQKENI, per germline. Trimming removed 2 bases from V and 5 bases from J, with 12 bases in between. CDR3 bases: TGTGCCAGCTCACCAAAAGGGGATGGGGAGACCCAGTACTTC. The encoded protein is CASSPKGDGETQYF.

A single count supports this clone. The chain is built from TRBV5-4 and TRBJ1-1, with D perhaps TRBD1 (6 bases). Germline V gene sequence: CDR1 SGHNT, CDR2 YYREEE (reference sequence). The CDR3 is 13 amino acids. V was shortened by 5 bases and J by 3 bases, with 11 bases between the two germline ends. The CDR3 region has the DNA TGTGCCAGCAGAAGACAGGCGGACACTGAAGCTTTCTTT. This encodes CASRRQADTEAFF. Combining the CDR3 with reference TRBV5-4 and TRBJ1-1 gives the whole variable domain ETGVTQSPTHLIKTRGQQVTLRCSSQSGHNTVSWYQQALGQGPQFIFQYYREEENGRGNFPPRFSGLQFPNYSSELNVNALELDDSALYLCASRRQADTEAFFGQGTRLTVV.

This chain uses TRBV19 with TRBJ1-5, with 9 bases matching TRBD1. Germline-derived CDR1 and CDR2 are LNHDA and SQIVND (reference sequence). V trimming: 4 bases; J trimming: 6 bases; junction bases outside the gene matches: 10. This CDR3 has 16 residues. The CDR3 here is CASSRPGQGSGQPQHF. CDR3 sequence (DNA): TGTGCCAGTAGTAGACCCGGACAGGGGTCGGGTCAGCCCCAGCATTTT.

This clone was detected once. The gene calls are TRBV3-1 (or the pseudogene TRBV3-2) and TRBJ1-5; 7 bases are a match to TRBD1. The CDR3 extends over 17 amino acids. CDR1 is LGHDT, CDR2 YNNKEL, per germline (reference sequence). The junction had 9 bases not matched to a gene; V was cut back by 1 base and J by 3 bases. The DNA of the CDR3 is TGTGCCAGCAGCCAAGGGTCCGGGACAGTTAACAATCAGCCCCAGCATTTT. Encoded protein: CASSQGSGTVNNQPQHF.

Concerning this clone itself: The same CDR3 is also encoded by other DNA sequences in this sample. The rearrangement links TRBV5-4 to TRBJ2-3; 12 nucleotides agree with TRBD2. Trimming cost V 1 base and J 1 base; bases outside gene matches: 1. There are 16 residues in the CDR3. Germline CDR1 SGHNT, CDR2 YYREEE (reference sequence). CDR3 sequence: CASSLRLAGGTDTQYF. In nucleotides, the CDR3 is TGTGCCAGCAGCTTGCGACTAGCGGGGGGCACAGATACGCAGTATTTT.

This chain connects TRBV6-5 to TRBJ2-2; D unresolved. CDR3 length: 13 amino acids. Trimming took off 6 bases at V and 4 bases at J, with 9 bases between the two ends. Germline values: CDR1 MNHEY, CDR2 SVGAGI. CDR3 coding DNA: TGTGCCAGCAGCCTACGGAGCACCGGGGAGCTGTTTTTT. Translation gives CASSLRSTGELFF.

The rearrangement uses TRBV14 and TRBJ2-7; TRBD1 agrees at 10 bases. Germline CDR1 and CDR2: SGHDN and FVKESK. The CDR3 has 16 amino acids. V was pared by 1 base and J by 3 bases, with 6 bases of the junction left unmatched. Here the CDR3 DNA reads TGTGCCAGCAGCCAAGCCTCTTGGACAGGGGGCTACGAGCAGTACTTC. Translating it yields CASSQASWTGGYEQYF.

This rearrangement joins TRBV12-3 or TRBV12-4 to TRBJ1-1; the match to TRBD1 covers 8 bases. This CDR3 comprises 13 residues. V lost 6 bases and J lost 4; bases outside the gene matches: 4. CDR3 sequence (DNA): TGTGCCAGCAGCCGGACAGGGACCACTGAAGCTTTCTTT. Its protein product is CASSRTGTTEAFF.

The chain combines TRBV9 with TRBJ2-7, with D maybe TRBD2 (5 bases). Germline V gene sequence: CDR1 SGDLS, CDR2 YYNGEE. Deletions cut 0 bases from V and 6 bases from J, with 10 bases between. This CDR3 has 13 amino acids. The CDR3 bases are TGTGCCAGCAGCGTAGCTACGAGCGGCGAGCAGTACTTC. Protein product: CASSVATSGEQYF.

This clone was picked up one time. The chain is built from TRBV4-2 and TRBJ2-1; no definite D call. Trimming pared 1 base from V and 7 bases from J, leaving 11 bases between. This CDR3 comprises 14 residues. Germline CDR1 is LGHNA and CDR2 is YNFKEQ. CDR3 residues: CASSQGDKKNEQFF. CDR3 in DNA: TGTGCCAGCAGCCAAGGCGATAAAAAGAATGAGCAGTTCTTC.